The present T cell receptor beta chain was sequenced within a study of control samples from healthy donors and cancer patients. The data were produced by immunoSEQ multiplex PCR, yet TCRdb's version contains in-frame clones alone and is incomplete. There are tens of thousands of clones in the sample; around 90% occur only once, and roughly a tenth lies in the top ten. Germline V gives CDR1 SNHLY, CDR2 FYNNEI. This CDR3 has 17 residues. Unmatched junction bases numbered 12, after V lost 5 bases and J lost 7 bases. The chain carries TRBV2 and TRBJ1-6, with 9 positions matching TRBD1. Sequences were obtained from PBMCs. This TCR was recovered from a woman between 50 and 59 years old with colorectal cancer. The CDR3 region is CASSLTGQGSSNSPLHF. The CDR3 region has the DNA TGTGCCAGCAGTCTAACGGGACAGGGATCAAGCAATTCACCCCTCCACTTT.